What follows is one T cell receptor (beta chain) and its context. This specimen includes other DNA sequences encoding the same CDR3. Original processing methods: From reference gene primer amplification, estimates of nucleated cell counts were derived. Libraries were prepared by immunoSEQ multiplex PCR; TCRdb keeps only in-frame clonotypes and omits some of them. V and J calls plus clone size are reproduced from that table; the DNA served to infer D and trimming. The sample carries 180,000 or so clones, roughly 90% recorded once. These data are taken from a study of blood T cell repertoires in COVID-19. Study-wide background: The cDNA or gDNA used as material had been derived from T cells, B-cell-depleted T cells, or PBMCs.

The sample consisted of peripheral blood. The receptor was derived from a man younger than 30 with active or convalescent COVID-19.

CDR3 nucleotides: TGTGCCAGCAGTCTTGAGAACTCTAACTATGGCTACACCTTC. Its protein product is CASSLENSNYGYTF. The gene calls are TRBV5-4 and TRBJ1-2; D is undetermined. Germline V lookup: CDR1 SGHNT, CDR2 YYREEE (reference sequence). Trimming pared 5 bases from V and 0 bases from J, leaving 11 bases between. The CDR3 extends over 14 amino acids. Supplemented by reference TRBV5-4 and TRBJ1-2, the full variable domain reads ETGVTQSPTHLIKTRGQQVTLRCSSQSGHNTVSWYQQALGQGPQFIFQYYREEENGRGNFPPRFSGLQFPNYSSELNVNALELDDSALYLCASSLENSNYGYTFGSGTRLTVV.